These 20 T cell receptor beta chains were all obtained from the same sample, sequenced in a study of T cells after yellow fever vaccination. TCRdb passed the 5' RACE reads through MiXCR, listing each CDR3 protein once. The sample contains about 260,000 distinct CDR3 sequences, about 5% of which appear only once. Material: CD4+ T cells sorted from PBMCs, obtained on the day of the yellow fever booster vaccination. The receptor source for this set is a man younger than 30 who received the YFV17D yellow fever vaccine.

The sample holds many counts of this clonotype. At one boundary the junction diverges from the germline segment, which might be a read error. V usage is TRBV6-1 and J usage is TRBJ2-3; no clear D. The germline gives CDR1 MNHNS, CDR2 SASEGT. The CDR3 has 11 residues. The chain's CDR3 is CASSETSDLAF. Written as DNA, the CDR3 is TGTGCCAGCAGTGAGACTTCCGACCTGGCCTTT.

The V gene is TRBV10-2, the J gene TRBJ1-3, with a weak D call TRBD1 (5 bases). Trimming stripped 4 bases from V and 0 bases from J, with 13 bases between. The V gene's germline CDR1 is WSHSY and CDR2 SAAADI. The CDR3 loop spans 16 amino acids. CDR3 nucleotides: TGCGCCAGCAGTGGACAGAAAACCGTCTCTGGAAACACCATATATTTT. Protein: CASSGQKTVSGNTIYF.

There are a few counts of this clonotype. CDR3 amino acids: CASSPPDRHFNIQYF. CDR3 sequence (DNA): TGTGCCAGCAGCCCCCCGGACAGGCACTTCAACATTCAGTACTTC. The rearrangement uses TRBV7-2 and TRBJ2-4; TRBD1 matches at 7 bases. This CDR3 has 15 amino acids. CDR1 is SGHTA and CDR2 is FQGNSA in the germline V gene. Trimming removed 5 bases from V and 7 bases from J; junction bases left unmatched: 11.

Many counts were recorded for this clonotype. The chain joins TRBV6-2 or TRBV6-3 to TRBJ1-1; D remains ambiguous. The V end was cut by 6 bases, the J end by 1 base, with 12 bases between. The CDR3 consists of 14 residues. Germline CDR1 and CDR2: MNHEY and SVGEGT. This CDR3 reads CASSWAQANTEAFF. The CDR3 region has the DNA TGTGCCAGCAGCTGGGCCCAGGCGAACACTGAAGCTTTCTTT.

At least ten counts were recorded for this clonotype. The rearrangement uses TRBV20-1 and TRBJ1-5; D is unclear. The CDR3 has 13 amino acids. With 6 bases removed from V and 0 bases from J, the gap between germline ends came to 9 bases. Germline V gene data show CDR1 as DFQATT and CDR2 as SNEGSKA (reference sequence). This chain's CDR3 is CSAAAYSNQPQHF. The CDR3 DNA reads as TGCAGTGCCGCAGCTTATAGCAATCAGCCCCAGCATTTT.

Turning to this clonotype: The conserved closing phenylalanine or tryptophan is absent in this CDR3, likely reflecting a read error. Because the CDR3's place on the DNA is in doubt, the DNA is left out and the CDR3 is given as listed by TCRdb. The chain uses TRBV12-3 or TRBV12-4 and TRBJ1-1. With termini counted, the CDR3 has 9 amino acids. The CDR3: CASTSRYPG.

This clonotype was observed a handful of times. The chain employs TRBV27 and TRBJ1-1; 7 positions agree with TRBD1. The CDR3 covers 16 residues. The V gene end was trimmed by 2 bases and the J gene end by 2 bases; junction bases not matched to a gene: 8. The V gene's germline CDR1 is MNHEY and CDR2 SMNVEV (reference sequence). The CDR3 protein is CASSLARGTVNTEAFF. CDR3 bases: TGTGCCAGCAGTTTAGCACGGGGGACAGTTAACACTGAAGCTTTCTTT.

In its sample, this clonotype was seen many times. The V call is TRBV11-3, the J call TRBJ2-7; maybe TRBD2 (5 bases). Looked up from germline, CDR1 is SGHNT and CDR2 is YENEEA. This CDR3 is 12 amino acids long. The V end was cut by 5 bases, the J end by 13 bases, with 18 bases between. The CDR3, as DNA: TGTGCCAGCAGCCCCTACGGAGGCGCGTTATACTTC. Translation gives CASSPYGGALYF.

This clonotype was picked up a small number of times. V is TRBV24-1 and J is TRBJ2-4; D perhaps matches TRBD1 (5 bases). With 9 bases removed from V and 1 base from J, the gap between germline ends came to 6 bases. The CDR3 is 12 amino acids. Germline V gene sequence: CDR1 KGHDR, CDR2 SFDVKD. The chain's CDR3 is CATQGAKNIQYF. DNA for the CDR3: TGTGCCACCCAGGGTGCCAAAAACATTCAGTACTTC.

This clonotype was counted ten times or more. For the CDR3, the DNA is TGTGCCAGCAGTTACGGTCCCGGCTATGGCTACACCTTC. Its translation: CASSYGPGYGYTF. The chain joins TRBV6-2 or TRBV6-3 to TRBJ1-2; D is uncertain. The CDR3 consists of 13 residues. Per germline, CDR1 MNHEY and CDR2 SVGEGT. Trimming shortened V by 2 bases and J by 4 bases, and 8 bases separated the two germline ends.

This chain joins TRBV11-2 and TRBJ2-3; D unresolved. Germline V lookup: CDR1 SGHAT, CDR2 FQNNGV. Trimming removed 4 bases from V and 1 base from J, with 6 bases in between. CDR3 length equals 13 residues. This CDR3 is CASSWTGTDTQYF. The DNA of the CDR3 is TGTGCCAGCAGCTGGACGGGCACAGATACGCAGTATTTT. The full variable domain, rest sourced from reference TRBV11-2 and TRBJ2-3, is EAGVAQSPRYKIIEKRQSVAFWCNPISGHATLYWYQQILGQGPKLLIQFQNNGVVDDSQLPKDRFSAERLKGVDSTLKIQPAKLEDSAVYLCASSWTGTDTQYFGPGTRLTVL.

This clonotype was observed at least ten times. The chain combines TRBV7-3 with TRBJ2-2, with 8 bases matching TRBD2. Germline V gives CDR1 SGHTA, CDR2 FQGTGA. The V gene end was trimmed by 5 bases and the J gene end by 4 bases; junction bases not matched to a gene: 12. The CDR3 loop spans 17 amino acids. CDR3 in amino acids: CASSLRNGGAVTGELFF. The CDR3 nucleotides are TGTGCCAGCAGCCTCCGGAACGGGGGGGCGGTCACCGGGGAGCTGTTTTTT.

V usage is TRBV11-2 and J usage is TRBJ2-3; unclear D gene. CDR1 is SGHAT, CDR2 FQNNGV, per germline. The CDR3 consists of 15 residues. The V and J ends lost 1 base and 0 bases respectively, with 8 bases between them. In nucleotides, the CDR3 is TGTGCCAGCAGCTTAGTACAGCGTAGCACAGATACGCAGTATTTT. Translated, it gives CASSLVQRSTDTQYF.

A few counts support this clonotype. V usage is TRBV5-1 and J usage is TRBJ1-2; the D gene is possibly TRBD1 (6 bases). The V end was cut by 4 bases, the J end by 2 bases, with 15 bases between. Germline CDR1 and CDR2: SGHRS and YFSETQ. CDR3 length: 15 residues. The CDR3 bases are TGCGCCAGCAGCCAAACCACTACAGGGAACTATGGCTACACCTTC. Amino acids: CASSQTTTGNYGYTF.

Ten or more counts support this clonotype. The chain recombines TRBV20-1 with TRBJ2-1, with D maybe TRBD2 (5 bases). Per germline, CDR1 DFQATT and CDR2 SNEGSKA (reference sequence). The V gene lost 1 base and the J gene lost 9 bases, with 19 bases spanning the gap. CDR3 length: 15 residues. CDR3 region: CSARGLFEGPGEQFF. The CDR3 nucleotides are TGCAGTGCTAGAGGCCTGTTTGAGGGTCCTGGTGAGCAGTTCTTC.

This clonotype was picked up many times. This CDR3 reads CASSYSTGDEQYV. CDR3 nucleotide sequence: TGTGCCAGCAGCTATTCTACAGGGGACGAGCAGTACGTC. The genes are TRBV5-4 and TRBJ2-7; TRBD1 agrees at 7 bases. The V segment lost 3 bases and the J segment 5 bases; nucleotides outside the gene matches: 5. CDR1 and CDR2 (germline): SGHNT, YYREEE (reference sequence). This CDR3 has 13 residues.

This clonotype was seen a handful of times. The chain uses TRBV10-3 and TRBJ1-1, with TRBD1 identical over 8 bases. The V gene end was trimmed by 0 bases and the J gene end by 5 bases; junction bases not matched to a gene: 14. CDR3 length equals 18 residues. Germline CDR1 reads ENHRY; CDR2 reads SYGVKD. The CDR3 DNA follows: TGTGCCATCAGTGAGTCGGGAGGGGCAGGGGGCCAGGGGACTGAAGCTTTCTTT. Its protein product is CAISESGGAGGQGTEAFF.

V usage is TRBV4-3 and J usage is TRBJ2-3; no definite D call. The CDR3 extends over 15 amino acids. The germline V and J ends were trimmed by 2 bases and 2 bases, with 11 bases remaining between them. Germline-derived CDR1 and CDR2 are LGHNA and YSLEER. The CDR3 protein is CASSQLLLVTDTQYF. CDR3 DNA: TGCGCCAGCAGCCAACTCCTACTTGTCACAGATACGCAGTATTTT.

This clonotype was observed at least ten times. The chain links TRBV25-1 to TRBJ1-1; maybe TRBD1 (6 bases). There are 14 residues in the CDR3. Trimming left V 2 bases short and J 6 bases short, with 13 bases between. Germline CDR1 MGHDK, CDR2 SYGVNS. CDR3 sequence reads: CASSEPGGHAEAFF. In DNA form, the CDR3 reads TGTGCCAGCAGTGAACCGGGGGGCCACGCTGAAGCTTTCTTT.

This clonotype has ten or more counts. This chain joins TRBV7-3 and TRBJ2-5; weak D call: TRBD2 (5 bases). This CDR3 is 13 amino acids long. Germline V gene sequence: CDR1 SGHTA, CDR2 FQGTGA. V was pared by 3 bases and J by 3 bases, with 8 bases between. In DNA, the CDR3 is TGTGCCAGCAGCTTCGCGCGGGAAGAGACCCAGTACTTC. It specifies CASSFAREETQYF.